This T cell receptor (beta chain) was obtained from a study of spatial heterogeneity in lung cancer. Overall study results and limits: Tracking of tumor mutation counts was seen in expanded intratumoral alpha and beta TCR counts.

MiXCR was run by TCRdb on the 5' RACE reads, yielding one entry per CDR3 protein. This table has about 6,000 distinct CDR3 sequences, approximately 15% appearing once. The time point denotes: sample taken at primary tumor resection. This clonotype was counted many times. The target antigen is unknown. The library was prepared for alpha chains; this beta chain is a stray read, so its frequency means little. In germline, CDR1 is SQVTM, CDR2 ANQGSEA. V lost 2 bases and J lost 6; bases outside the gene matches: 11. CDR3 length: 15 residues. The chain employs TRBV29-1 and TRBJ2-7; 9 positions match TRBD1. The clonotype was recovered from a male donor with early-stage non-small cell lung cancer. Sequencing was performed on lung tumor tissue, taken at surgery. Here the CDR3 reads CSVESGDRVAVEQYF. CDR3 nucleotides: TGCAGCGTTGAATCTGGGGACAGGGTTGCGGTCGAGCAGTACTTC.